This T cell receptor beta chain came from a study of T cells in women clearing cervical HPV infection. The wider study: Controls were women whose single incident HPV16 infection cleared within 12 months without precancer or cancer.

CDR3 size: 18 residues. V shed 0 bases and J 4 bases; nucleotides not matched to a gene: 17. Germline CDR1 is DFQATT and CDR2 is SNEGSKA (reference sequence). For this clone: The antigen remains unidentified. The sequenced fragment ends 3 residues before the CDR3 boundary, so the rest is inferred from the germline J gene.

Method: immunoSEQ multiplex PCR; TCRdb's copy keeps in-frame clones and lacks some. Reported are approximately 49,000 clones; the ten largest clones contain 1.5% to 2%. Regarding the study as a whole: A classifier using richness and V gene abundances reached an AUC of around 0.81. Associations may precede or follow infection; HPV-specific or memory T cells were not isolated.

This chain links TRBV20-1 with TRBJ2-5, with TRBD1 matching 7 bases. Source material: blood buffy coat. This sequence originates from a woman between 18 and 70 years old with a cervical HPV16 infection that either progressed to CIN3+ or cleared (not recorded which). Incomplete CDR3 DNA: TGCAGTGCTAGAGATCGTCGTGAGACAGGGCTTGGAAGAGAGACC. This gives the protein CSARDRRETGLGRET. The whole CDR3 is CSARDRRETGLGRETQYF.